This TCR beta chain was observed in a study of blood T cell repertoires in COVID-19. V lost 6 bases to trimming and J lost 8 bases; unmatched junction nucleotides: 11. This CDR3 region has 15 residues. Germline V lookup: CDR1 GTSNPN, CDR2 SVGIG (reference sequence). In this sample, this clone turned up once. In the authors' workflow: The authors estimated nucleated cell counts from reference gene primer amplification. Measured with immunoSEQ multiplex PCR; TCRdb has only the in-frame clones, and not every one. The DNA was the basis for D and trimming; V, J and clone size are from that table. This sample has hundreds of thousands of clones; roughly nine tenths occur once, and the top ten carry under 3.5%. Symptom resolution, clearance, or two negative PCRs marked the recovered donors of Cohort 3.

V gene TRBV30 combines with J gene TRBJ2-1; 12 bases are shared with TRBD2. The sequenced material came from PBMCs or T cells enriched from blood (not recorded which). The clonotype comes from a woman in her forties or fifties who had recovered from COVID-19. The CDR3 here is CACRTSGTVSDEQFF. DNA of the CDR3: TGTGCCTGTCGGACTAGCGGGACAGTGTCTGATGAGCAGTTCTTC. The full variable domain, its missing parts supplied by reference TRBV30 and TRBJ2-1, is SQTIHQWPATLVQPVGSPLSLECTVEGTSNPNLYWYRQAAGRGLQLLFYSVGIGQISSEVPQNLSASRPQDRQFILSSKKLLLSDSGFYLCACRTSGTVSDEQFFGPGTRLTVL.